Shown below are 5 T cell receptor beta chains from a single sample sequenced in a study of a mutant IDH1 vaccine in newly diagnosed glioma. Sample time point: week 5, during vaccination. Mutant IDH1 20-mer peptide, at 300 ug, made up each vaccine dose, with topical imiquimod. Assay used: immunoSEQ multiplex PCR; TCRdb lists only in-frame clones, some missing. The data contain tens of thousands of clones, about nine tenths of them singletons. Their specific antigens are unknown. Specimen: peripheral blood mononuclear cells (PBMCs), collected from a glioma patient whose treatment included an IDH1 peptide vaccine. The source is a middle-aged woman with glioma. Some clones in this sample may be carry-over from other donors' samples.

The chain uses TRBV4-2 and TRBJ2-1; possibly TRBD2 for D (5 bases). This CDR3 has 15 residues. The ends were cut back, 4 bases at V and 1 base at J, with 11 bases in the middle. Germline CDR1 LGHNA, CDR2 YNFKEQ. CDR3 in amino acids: CASSPILDSYNEQFF. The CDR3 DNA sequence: TGTGCCAGCAGCCCGATACTAGATTCCTACAATGAGCAGTTCTTC.

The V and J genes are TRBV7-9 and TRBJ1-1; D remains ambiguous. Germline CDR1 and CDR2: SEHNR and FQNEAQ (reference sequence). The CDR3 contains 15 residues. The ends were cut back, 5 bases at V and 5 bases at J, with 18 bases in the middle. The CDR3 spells CASSPRSGRRTEAFF. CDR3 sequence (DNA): TGTGCCAGCAGCCCTCGCTCGGGGAGAAGAACTGAAGCTTTCTTT.

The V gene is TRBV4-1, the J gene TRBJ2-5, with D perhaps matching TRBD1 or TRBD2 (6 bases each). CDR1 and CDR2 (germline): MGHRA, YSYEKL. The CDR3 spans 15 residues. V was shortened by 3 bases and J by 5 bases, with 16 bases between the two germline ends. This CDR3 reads CASSHRRGELETQYF. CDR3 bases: TGCGCCAGCAGCCACCGGAGGGGGGAGCTGGAGACCCAGTACTTC.

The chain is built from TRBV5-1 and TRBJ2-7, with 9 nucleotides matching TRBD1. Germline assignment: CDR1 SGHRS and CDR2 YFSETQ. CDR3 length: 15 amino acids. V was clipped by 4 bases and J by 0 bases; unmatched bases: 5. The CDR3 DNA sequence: TGCGCCAGCAGCCCCGACAGGGGGAGCTCCTACGAGCAGTACTTC. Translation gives CASSPDRGSSYEQYF.

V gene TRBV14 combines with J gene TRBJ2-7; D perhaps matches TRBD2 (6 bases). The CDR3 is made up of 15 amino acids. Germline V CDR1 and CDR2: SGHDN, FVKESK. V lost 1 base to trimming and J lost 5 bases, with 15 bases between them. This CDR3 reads CASSQAGVNFHEQYF. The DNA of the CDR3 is TGTGCCAGCAGCCAAGCGGGAGTAAATTTCCACGAGCAGTACTTC.